This paragraph reports one T cell receptor (beta chain). The data were taken from a study of T cell responses to AZD1222 COVID-19 vaccine. Trimming removed 10 bases from V and 1 base from J; junction bases left unmatched: 4. The CDR3 contains 13 residues. Germline CDR1 and CDR2: WSHSY and SAAADI. TCRdb's copy holds only in-frame clones and misses some; the assay was immunoSEQ multiplex PCR. The data contain fewer than 120,000 clones, 81% of them singletons. The TCR originated in an adult in good health. Sequences were derived from peripheral blood, sampled on day 0 of AZD1222 vaccination. The rearrangement links TRBV10-2 to TRBJ1-2, with 9 bases matching TRBD1. The CDR3 loop is CAMGQGLNYGYTF. The CDR3 DNA reads as TGCGCCATGGGACAGGGACTTAACTATGGCTACACCTTC.